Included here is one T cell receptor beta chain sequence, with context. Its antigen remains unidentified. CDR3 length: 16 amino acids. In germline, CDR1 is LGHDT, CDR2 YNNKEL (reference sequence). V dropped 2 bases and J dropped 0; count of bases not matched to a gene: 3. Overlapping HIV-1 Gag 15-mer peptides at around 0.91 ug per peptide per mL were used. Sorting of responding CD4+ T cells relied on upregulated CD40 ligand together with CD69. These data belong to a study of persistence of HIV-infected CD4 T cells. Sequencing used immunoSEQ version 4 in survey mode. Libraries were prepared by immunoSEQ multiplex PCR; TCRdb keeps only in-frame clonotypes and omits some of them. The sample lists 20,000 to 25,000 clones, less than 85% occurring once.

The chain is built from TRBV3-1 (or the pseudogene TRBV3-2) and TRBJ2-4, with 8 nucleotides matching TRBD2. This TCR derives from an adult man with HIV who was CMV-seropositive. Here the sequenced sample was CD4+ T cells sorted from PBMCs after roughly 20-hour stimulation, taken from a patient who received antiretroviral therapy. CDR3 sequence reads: CASSQSGGRAKNIQYF. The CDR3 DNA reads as TGTGCCAGCAGCCAAAGCGGGGGAAGAGCCAAAAACATTCAGTACTTC.